This entry lists 27 T cell receptor beta chains sequenced from one sample in a study of graft-versus-host responses after intestinal transplantation. The data were produced by immunoSEQ multiplex PCR, yet TCRdb's version contains in-frame clones alone and is incomplete. The data contain roughly 90,000 clones, around nine tenths of them singletons. Antigens of these TCRs are unknown. This sample comprised unstimulated CD8+ T cells sorted from spleen or lymph node cells, obtained before intestinal transplant. The receptors derive from a human donor who received an intestinal transplant.

This clone was seen only a few times. The CDR3 DNA follows: TGTGCCAGCAGTGATGAACAGGGTTTAGAAAAACTGTTTTTT. Encoded protein: CASSDEQGLEKLFF. The V gene is TRBV2, the J gene TRBJ1-4, with D possibly being TRBD1 (6 bases). Germline values: CDR1 SNHLY, CDR2 FYNNEI. The CDR3 totals 14 residues. Trimming pared 3 bases from V and 8 bases from J, leaving 13 bases between. Full variable domain (missing parts from reference TRBV2 and TRBJ1-4): EPEVTQTPSHQVTQMGQEVILRCVPISNHLYFYWYRQILGQKVEFLVSFYNNEISEKSEIFDDQFSVERPDGSNFTLKIRSTKLEDSAMYFCASSDEQGLEKLFFGSGTQLSVL.

The chain is built from TRBV4-1 and TRBJ2-7, with D possibly TRBD2 on 5 matching bases. Germline CDR1 MGHRA, CDR2 YSYEKL. With 4 bases removed from V and 6 bases from J, the gap between germline ends came to 19 bases. The CDR3 spans 15 residues. The CDR3 loop is CASSLAQAIHGEQYF. The CDR3 bases are TGCGCCAGCAGCCTAGCGCAGGCTATCCACGGCGAGCAGTACTTC.

V and J are TRBV4-2 and TRBJ2-3, with 8 bases identical to TRBD2. J gave up 5 bases and V 0 bases, and 16 bases lay outside the gene matches. The CDR3 is 19 amino acids. Germline V lookup: CDR1 LGHNA, CDR2 YNFKEQ. CDR3 DNA sequence: TGTGCCAGCAGCCAAGATAGGTTTGCAAGCGGGAGACGGGGAGATACGCAGTATTTT. Protein sequence: CASSQDRFASGRRGDTQYF.

This chain connects TRBV19 to TRBJ2-5, with unresolved D. V gave up 5 bases and J gave up 2 bases, with 12 bases separating them. Germline V CDR1 and CDR2: LNHDA, SQIVND (reference sequence). This CDR3 spans 14 amino acids. The chain's CDR3 is CASSPELGQETQYF. The CDR3 DNA reads TGTGCCAGTAGTCCTGAGCTGGGGCAAGAGACCCAGTACTTC.

The V gene is TRBV21-1, the J gene TRBJ2-2; the table gives TRBD2 as D, unverified against the DNA. TRBV21-1 is described as a pseudogene. This CDR3 has 16 residues. CDR3 residues: CASSPGREPHTGELFF. The CDR3 DNA is TGTGCCAGCAGCCCCGGGCGGGAGCCCCACACCGGGGAGCTGTTTTTT.

The gene calls are TRBV5-4 and TRBJ2-7, with D unclear. CDR3 size: 13 residues. Germline V lookup: CDR1 SGHNT, CDR2 YYREEE (reference sequence). V was shortened by 0 bases and J by 0 bases, with 4 bases between the two germline ends. The CDR3 loop reads CASSLGSSYEQYF. DNA of the CDR3: TGTGCCAGCAGCTTGGGGAGCTCCTACGAGCAGTACTTC.

This chain connects TRBV7-9 to TRBJ2-3, with TRBD1 matching over 8 bases. Germline CDR1 and CDR2: SEHNR and FQNEAQ (reference sequence). This CDR3 comprises 15 residues. The trim removed 5 bases at V and 3 bases at J, leaving 7 bases unmatched. This CDR3 reads CASSEPTGVTDTQYF. CDR3 nucleotide sequence: TGTGCCAGCAGCGAGCCGACAGGGGTTACAGATACGCAGTATTTT.

The chain uses TRBV2 and TRBJ2-7, with TRBD2 as a possible D gene (7 bases). Germline loops: CDR1 SNHLY, CDR2 FYNNEI. This CDR3 spans 13 amino acids. Trimming removed 8 bases from V and 3 bases from J, with 14 bases in between. Here the CDR3 reads CASQAGHNYEQYF. The CDR3 DNA sequence: TGTGCCAGCCAAGCGGGACATAACTACGAGCAGTACTTC.

V gene TRBV5-6 combines with J gene TRBJ2-7, with 9 bases lining up with TRBD2. After removal of 4 bases from V and 4 bases from J, the junction contained 12 bases not matched to a gene. Germline CDR1 SGHDT, CDR2 YYEEEE. The CDR3 extends over 16 amino acids. CDR3 sequence (DNA): TGTGCCAGCAGCCTAATCGGGGCTAGCGGGACATACGAGCAGTACTTC. It specifies CASSLIGASGTYEQYF.

The chain is built from TRBV27 and TRBJ2-1; 11 bases match TRBD2. Per the germline V gene, CDR1 is MNHEY and CDR2 is SMNVEV (reference sequence). Trimming removed 5 bases from V and 0 bases from J; junction bases left unmatched: 12. CDR3 length equals 19 residues. CDR3 protein: CASSQGLAGGSSSYNEQFF. The CDR3 bases are TGTGCCAGCAGTCAAGGTCTAGCGGGAGGTTCCAGCTCCTACAATGAGCAGTTCTTC.

This chain uses TRBV7-2 with TRBJ1-5; 7 nucleotides match TRBD1. Unmatched junction bases numbered 10, after V lost 5 bases and J lost 0 bases. The CDR3 contains 17 residues. Per the germline V gene, CDR1 is SGHTA and CDR2 is FQGNSA. For the CDR3, the DNA is TGTGCCAGCAGCGCCGAAGGGGGCATCTATAGCAATCAGCCCCAGCATTTT. It yields the protein CASSAEGGIYSNQPQHF.

This clone appeared a few times. The sample contains more than one DNA sequence encoding this CDR3. The chain joins TRBV6-1 to TRBJ2-7; D uncertain. CDR1 is MNHNS and CDR2 is SASEGT in the germline V gene. This CDR3 is built from 11 residues. V was pared by 2 bases and J by 7 bases, with 6 bases between. CDR3 coding DNA: TGTGCCAGCAGTGAAACAGAGGAGCAGTACTTC. Its protein is CASSETEEQYF.

The rearrangement links TRBV9 to TRBJ2-1, with TRBD1 matching 7 bases. The germline CDR1 and CDR2 sequences are SGDLS and YYNGEE. The CDR3 totals 13 residues. J gave up 10 bases and V 6 bases, and 10 bases lay outside the gene matches. CDR3 loop: CASTAGGWSEQFF. The CDR3 DNA is TGTGCCAGCACCGCAGGGGGTTGGAGCGAGCAGTTCTTC.

The chain joins TRBV21-1 to TRBJ1-2; the DNA was not used to check the table's D call, TRBD1. TRBV21-1 is noted as a pseudogene. The CDR3 consists of 16 residues. CDR3 bases: TGTGCCAGCAGCAAAAAAGGGGGACAGGGTGGATATGGCTACACCTTC. Translating gives CASSKKGGQGGYGYTF.

This rearrangement joins TRBV5-6 to TRBJ2-3; D may be TRBD1 or TRBD2 (5 bases each). The germline gives CDR1 SGHDT, CDR2 YYEEEE. V was cut by 2 bases and J by 2 bases, with 9 bases left in between. This CDR3 region has 14 residues. CDR3 DNA: TGTGCCAGCAGCTTTGGGGGTACCACAGATACGCAGTATTTT. It encodes CASSFGGTTDTQYF. Full variable domain (missing parts from reference TRBV5-6 and TRBJ2-3): DAGVTQSPTHLIKTRGQQVTLRCSPKSGHDTVSWYQQALGQGPQFIFQYYEEEERQRGNFPDRFSGHQFPNYSSELNVNALLLGDSALYLCASSFGGTTDTQYFGPGTRLTVL.

The chain uses TRBV7-9 and TRBJ2-1; 9 bases are shared with TRBD1. Germline V CDR1 and CDR2: SEHNR, FQNEAQ (reference sequence). The CDR3 has 13 residues. The junction had 2 bases not matched to a gene; V was cut back by 3 bases and J by 8 bases. CDR3 coding DNA: TGTGCCAGCAGCTTTGACAGGGGGGATGAGCAGTTCTTC. Protein: CASSFDRGDEQFF. The full variable domain, its missing parts supplied by reference TRBV7-9 and TRBJ2-1, is DTGVSQNPRHKITKRGQNVTFRCDPISEHNRLYWYRQTLGQGPEFLTYFQNEAQLEKSRLLSDRFSAERPKGSFSTLEIQRTEQGDSAMYLCASSFDRGDEQFFGPGTRLTVL.

CDR3 sequence reads: CASSAGTVHEQFF. CDR3 DNA: TGTGCCAGCAGCGCCGGGACGGTGCATGAGCAGTTCTTC. The chain has TRBV9 and TRBJ2-1; D tentatively fits TRBD1 or TRBD2 (5 bases each). V was shortened by 3 bases and J by 8 bases, with 12 bases between the two germline ends. There are 13 residues in the CDR3. The germline V gene has CDR1 SGDLS and CDR2 YYNGEE. The full variable domain, in which reference TRBV9 and TRBJ2-1 provide the parts outside the CDR3, is DSGVTQTPKHLITATGQRVTLRCSPRSGDLSVYWYQQSLDQGLQFLIQYYNGEERAKGNILERFSAQQFPDLHSELNLSSLELGDSALYFCASSAGTVHEQFFGPGTRLTVL.

This rearrangement joins TRBV25-1 to TRBJ2-1; 14 bases map to TRBD2. Per germline, CDR1 MGHDK and CDR2 SYGVNS. CDR3 length equals 16 residues. V lost 0 bases, J lost 7 bases, and 2 bases stayed unmatched. CDR3 DNA sequence: TGTGCCAGCAGTGAATACAGGACTAGCGGGAGGAATGAGCAGTTCTTC. This sequence encodes CASSEYRTSGRNEQFF. Full variable domain (missing parts from reference TRBV25-1 and TRBJ2-1): EADIYQTPRYLVIGTGKKITLECSQTMGHDKMYWYQQDPGMELHLIHYSYGVNSTEKGDLSSESTVSRIRTEHFPLTLESARPSHTSQYLCASSEYRTSGRNEQFFGPGTRLTVL.

This sequence joins TRBV2 and TRBJ2-1; D might be TRBD1 (6 bases). Germline V gene sequence: CDR1 SNHLY, CDR2 FYNNEI. The CDR3 is 15 amino acids. V was trimmed by 3 bases and J by 5 bases, leaving 14 bases between them. In DNA form, the CDR3 reads TGTGCCAGCAGTGAGTGGCTAGCAGGGGACAATGAGCAGTTCTTC. Translating gives CASSEWLAGDNEQFF.

This clone was counted only a few times. This chain connects TRBV4-2 to TRBJ2-2, with 7 bases identical to TRBD2. V shed 0 bases and J 6 bases; nucleotides not matched to a gene: 4. CDR1 and CDR2 from the germline V gene are LGHNA and YNFKEQ. The CDR3 contains 15 residues. Here the CDR3 DNA reads TGTGCCAGCAGCCAAGATCAGGGAGGGGCCGGGGAGCTGTTTTTT. Protein sequence: CASSQDQGGAGELFF.

V and J are TRBV6-5 and TRBJ1-5, with D perhaps TRBD1 (5 bases). CDR1 is MNHEY, CDR2 SVGAGI, per germline. The V end lost 2 bases, the J end lost 0 bases, and 5 bases lay between the germline ends. The CDR3 consists of 14 residues. The CDR3 reads CASSYGGSNQPQHF. Written as DNA, the CDR3 is TGTGCCAGCAGTTACGGGGGTAGCAATCAGCCCCAGCATTTT.

The chain recombines TRBV7-3 with TRBJ2-7; possible D gene TRBD2, 5 bases. The CDR3 runs to 13 residues. Between the trimmed V and J ends, which lost 2 bases and 4 bases, there was a span of 9 bases. The germline gives CDR1 SGHTA, CDR2 FQGTGA. The CDR3, as DNA: TGTGCCAGCAGCTTATATGAGGGTTACGAGCAGTACTTC. It translates to CASSLYEGYEQYF.

This clone showed up just once. This same CDR3 is encoded by further DNA sequences in the sample. This chain links TRBV6-5 with TRBJ2-1, with 10 bases identical to TRBD2. J lost 5 bases, V lost 0 bases, and 1 base had no gene match. The CDR3 totals 15 residues. The germline gives CDR1 MNHEY, CDR2 SVGAGI. CDR3 protein: CASSYSLAGDNEQFF. Written as DNA, the CDR3 is TGTGCCAGCAGTTACTCGCTAGCGGGGGACAATGAGCAGTTCTTC.

This chain uses TRBV7-2 with TRBJ2-7; 8 bases are a match to TRBD2. V gave up 3 bases and J gave up 3 bases; unmatched junction bases: 4. The CDR3 runs to 14 residues. From germline, CDR1 is SGHTA and CDR2 FQGNSA. The CDR3 DNA reads TGTGCCAGCAGCTTGGGACTAGGAGGCTACGAGCAGTACTTC. Translation: CASSLGLGGYEQYF.

V is TRBV28 and J is TRBJ2-3; 7 bases match TRBD2. V gave up 6 bases and J gave up 6 bases; unmatched junction bases: 9. The germline V gene encodes CDR1 MDHEN and CDR2 SYDVKM. The CDR3 is 14 residues long. CDR3 protein: CASRSSGWGDTQYF. The CDR3 DNA is TGTGCCAGCAGATCTAGCGGCTGGGGGGATACGCAGTATTTT.

The V gene is TRBV15, the J gene TRBJ1-5; a weak D match, TRBD1 (6 bases). The V gene's germline CDR1 is LNHNV and CDR2 YYDKDF (reference sequence). Trimming shortened V by 3 bases and J by 0 bases, and 15 bases separated the two germline ends. The CDR3 sequence is 17 residues long. This CDR3 reads CATSRSGTRNSNQPQHF. CDR3 sequence (DNA): TGTGCCACCAGCAGGTCCGGGACACGGAATAGCAATCAGCCCCAGCATTTT.

The rearrangement joins TRBV7-6 to TRBJ1-6, with D perhaps TRBD1 (6 bases). Germline V CDR1 and CDR2: SGHVS, FNYEAQ. V lost 1 base and J 6 bases, leaving 16 bases between the germline ends. There are 17 residues in the CDR3. The CDR3 DNA follows: TGTGCCAGCAGCTTAGTGTCGGGGGGCAACCTTAATTCACCCCTCCACTTT. Translating gives CASSLVSGGNLNSPLHF.